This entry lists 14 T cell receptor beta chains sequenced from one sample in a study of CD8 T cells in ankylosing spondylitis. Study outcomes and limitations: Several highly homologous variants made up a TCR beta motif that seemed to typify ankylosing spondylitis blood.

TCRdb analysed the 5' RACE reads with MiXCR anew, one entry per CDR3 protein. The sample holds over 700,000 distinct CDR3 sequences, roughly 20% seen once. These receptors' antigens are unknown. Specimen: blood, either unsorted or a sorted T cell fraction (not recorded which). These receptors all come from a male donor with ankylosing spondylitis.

CDR3 in amino acids: CASSLGGSWGSRDTQYF. CDR3 DNA: TGTGCCAGCAGCTTAGGCGGGTCTTGGGGGTCGAGAGATACGCAGTATTTT. This chain joins TRBV7-9 and TRBJ2-3; D may correspond to TRBD1 or TRBD2 (5 bases each). Germline CDR1 is SEHNR and CDR2 is FQNEAQ (reference sequence). The germline V and J ends were trimmed by 1 base and 5 bases, with 19 bases remaining between them. The CDR3 has 17 residues.

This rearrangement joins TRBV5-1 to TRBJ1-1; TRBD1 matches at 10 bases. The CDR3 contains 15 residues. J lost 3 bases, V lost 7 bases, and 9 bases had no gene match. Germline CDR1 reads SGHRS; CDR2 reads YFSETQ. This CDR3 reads CASRARQGADTEAFF. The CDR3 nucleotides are TGCGCCAGCCGAGCTCGACAGGGGGCGGACACTGAAGCTTTCTTT.

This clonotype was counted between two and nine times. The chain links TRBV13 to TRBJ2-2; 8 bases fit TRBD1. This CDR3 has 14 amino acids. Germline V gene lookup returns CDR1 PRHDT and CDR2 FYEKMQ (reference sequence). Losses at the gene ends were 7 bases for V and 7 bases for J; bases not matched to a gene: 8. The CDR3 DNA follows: TGTGCCAGCAACCCGGACAGGGACGACGGGGAGCTGTTTTTT. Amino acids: CASNPDRDDGELFF.

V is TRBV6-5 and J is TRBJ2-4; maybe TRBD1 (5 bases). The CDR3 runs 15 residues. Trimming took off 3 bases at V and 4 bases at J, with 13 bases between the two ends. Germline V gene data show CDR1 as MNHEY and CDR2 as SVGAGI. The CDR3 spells CASSYPGHPKNIQYF. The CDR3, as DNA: TGTGCCAGCAGTTATCCAGGACATCCTAAAAACATTCAGTACTTC.

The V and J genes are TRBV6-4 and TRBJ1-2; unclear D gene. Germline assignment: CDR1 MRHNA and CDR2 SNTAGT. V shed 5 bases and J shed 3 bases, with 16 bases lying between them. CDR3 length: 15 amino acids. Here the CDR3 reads CASSNAGRVDYGYTF. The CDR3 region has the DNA TGTGCCAGCAGTAATGCTGGGCGGGTCGACTATGGCTACACCTTC.

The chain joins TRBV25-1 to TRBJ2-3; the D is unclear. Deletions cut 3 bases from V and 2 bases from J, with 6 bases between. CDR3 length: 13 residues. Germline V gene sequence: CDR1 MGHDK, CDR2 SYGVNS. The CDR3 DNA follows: TGTGCCAGCAGTGAGTTCAACACAGATACGCAGTATTTT. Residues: CASSEFNTDTQYF.

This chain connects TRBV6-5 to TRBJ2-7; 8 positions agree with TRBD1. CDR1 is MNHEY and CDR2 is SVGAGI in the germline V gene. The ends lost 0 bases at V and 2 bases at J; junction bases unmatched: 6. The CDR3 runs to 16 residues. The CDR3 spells CASSYSITGGPYEQYF. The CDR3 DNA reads TGTGCCAGCAGTTACTCGATCACAGGGGGTCCCTACGAGCAGTACTTC.

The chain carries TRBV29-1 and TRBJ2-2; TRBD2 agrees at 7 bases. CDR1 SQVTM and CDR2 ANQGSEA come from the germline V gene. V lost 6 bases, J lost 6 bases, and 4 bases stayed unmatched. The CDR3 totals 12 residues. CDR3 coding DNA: TGCAGCGTCTCGACTAGCCCCGGGGAGCTGTTTTTT. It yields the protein CSVSTSPGELFF.

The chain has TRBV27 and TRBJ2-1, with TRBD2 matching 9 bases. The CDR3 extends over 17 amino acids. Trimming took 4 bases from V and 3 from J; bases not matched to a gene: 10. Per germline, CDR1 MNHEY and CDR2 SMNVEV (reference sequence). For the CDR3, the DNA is TGTGCCAGCAGTTCCTCGACCCTAGCGGGGCACTACAATGAGCAGTTCTTC. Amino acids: CASSSSTLAGHYNEQFF.

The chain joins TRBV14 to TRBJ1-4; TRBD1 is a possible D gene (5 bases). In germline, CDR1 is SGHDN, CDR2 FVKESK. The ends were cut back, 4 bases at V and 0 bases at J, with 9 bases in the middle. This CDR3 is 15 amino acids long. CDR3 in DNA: TGTGCCAGCAGCCGAGGGGTTTCAACTAATGAAAAACTGTTTTTT. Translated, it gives CASSRGVSTNEKLFF.

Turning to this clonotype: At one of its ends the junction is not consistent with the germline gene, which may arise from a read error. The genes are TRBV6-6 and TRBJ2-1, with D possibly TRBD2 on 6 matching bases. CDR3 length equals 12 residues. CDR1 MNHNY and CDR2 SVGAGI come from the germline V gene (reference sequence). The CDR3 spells CATRDFYDEQFF. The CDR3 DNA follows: TGTGCCACTCGGGACTTCTACGATGAGCAGTTCTTC.

The CDR3 reads CSVSGLGGWETQYF. In nucleotides, the CDR3 is TGCAGCGTTTCTGGGCTCGGGGGCTGGGAGACCCAGTACTTC. The V gene is TRBV29-1, the J gene TRBJ2-5; D may match TRBD1 or TRBD2 (6 bases each). Germline V gene sequence: CDR1 SQVTM, CDR2 ANQGSEA. The CDR3 has 14 residues. The V end lost 5 bases, the J end lost 5 bases, and 18 bases lay between the germline ends. Full variable domain (outside the CDR3, taken from reference TRBV29-1 and TRBJ2-5): SAVISQKPSRDICQRGTSLTIQCQVDSQVTMMFWYRQQPGQSLTLIATANQGSEATYESGFVIDKFPISRPNLTFSTLTVSNMSPEDSSIYLCSVSGLGGWETQYFGPGTRLLVL.

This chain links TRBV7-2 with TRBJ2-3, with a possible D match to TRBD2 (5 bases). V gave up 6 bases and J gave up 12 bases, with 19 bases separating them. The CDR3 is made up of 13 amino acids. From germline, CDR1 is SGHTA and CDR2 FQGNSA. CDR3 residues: CASRGVAWKSQYF. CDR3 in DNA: TGTGCCAGCAGAGGAGTAGCGTGGAAGTCTCAGTATTTT.

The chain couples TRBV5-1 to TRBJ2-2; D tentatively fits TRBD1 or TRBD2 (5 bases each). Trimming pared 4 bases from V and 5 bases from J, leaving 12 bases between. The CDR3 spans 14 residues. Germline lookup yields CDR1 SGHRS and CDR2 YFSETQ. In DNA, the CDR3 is TGCGCCAGCAGCCCCGGGGCCTCGACCGGGGAGCTGTTTTTT. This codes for CASSPGASTGELFF.